The 9 T cell receptor beta chains presented below share a single source sample, sequenced in a study of blood T cell repertoires in COVID-19. Sequenced by immunoSEQ multiplex PCR; TCRdb stores in-frame clones only, minus some. Of roughly 100,000 clones listed, approximately 85% were seen once; the top ten hold 2% to 2.5%. The sequencing sample was made of peripheral blood. The receptor set was obtained from a human donor in a cohort sampled during active COVID-19.

The V gene is TRBV9, the J gene TRBJ2-1; 9 bases align to TRBD2. Germline lookup yields CDR1 SGDLS and CDR2 YYNGEE. V was clipped by 0 bases and J by 8 bases; unmatched bases: 9. There are 16 residues in the CDR3. The CDR3 protein is CASSVGKASGVDEQFF. In nucleotides, the CDR3 is TGTGCCAGCAGCGTAGGGAAGGCTAGCGGGGTAGATGAGCAGTTCTTC.

This clone was observed a handful of times. This chain connects TRBV27 to TRBJ1-6; D might be TRBD1 (5 bases). This CDR3 has 15 residues. Germline lookup yields CDR1 MNHEY and CDR2 SMNVEV (reference sequence). Trimming took 0 bases from V and 2 from J, leaving 5 bases between them. As DNA, the CDR3 is TGTGCCAGCAGTTTATCAGGGGCCTATAATTCACCCCTCCACTTT. It encodes CASSLSGAYNSPLHF.

The rearrangement joins TRBV27 to TRBJ2-1, with D possibly being TRBD2 (6 bases). V was shortened by 2 bases and J by 4 bases, with 15 bases between the two germline ends. This CDR3 is 16 amino acids long. Germline-derived CDR1 and CDR2 are MNHEY and SMNVEV (reference sequence). The CDR3 here is CASSLQVVEGYNEQFF. The CDR3 DNA follows: TGTGCCAGCAGTTTACAAGTAGTGGAGGGGTACAATGAGCAGTTCTTC.

The gene calls are TRBV5-1 and TRBJ2-1, with 10 bases matching TRBD2. The CDR3 has 16 residues. Germline assignment: CDR1 SGHRS and CDR2 YFSETQ. With 5 bases clipped from V and 7 bases from J, the junction kept 12 bases outside the gene matches. The CDR3 DNA reads as TGCGCCAGCAGTACGGCTAGCGGGAGTGTTGTGAATGAGCAGTTCTTC. Translated, it gives CASSTASGSVVNEQFF.

J is TRBJ2-3 and V is TRBV4-3; 11 bases are a match to TRBD2. The V and J ends lost 5 bases and 4 bases, in that order; junction bases with no gene match: 17. CDR3 length equals 19 residues. In germline, CDR1 is LGHNA, CDR2 YSLEER. In DNA, the CDR3 is TGCGCCAGCAGCGGAGGGGCCGGGGCTAGCGGGGGGTCGGCAGATACGCAGTATTTT. It encodes CASSGGAGASGGSADTQYF.

V gene TRBV27 combines with J gene TRBJ2-1, with 7 bases identical to TRBD2. The CDR3 contains 15 residues. Germline V gene data show CDR1 as MNHEY and CDR2 as SMNVEV (reference sequence). Unmatched junction bases numbered 4, after V lost 5 bases and J lost 0 bases. The DNA of the CDR3 is TGTGCCAGCAGTGTTATAGCGGGCTCCTACAATGAGCAGTTCTTC. Amino acids: CASSVIAGSYNEQFF.

This rearrangement joins TRBV28 to TRBJ2-7, with TRBD1 matching 8 bases. Germline CDR1 is MDHEN and CDR2 is SYDVKM. Trimming removed 7 bases from V and 3 bases from J; junction bases left unmatched: 8. The CDR3 has 14 amino acids. CDR3 region: CASTLRDRLYEQYF. CDR3 nucleotides: TGTGCCAGCACCCTCCGGGACAGGCTCTACGAGCAGTACTTC.

The rearrangement uses TRBV9 and TRBJ1-2; 8 bases line up with TRBD1. The germline V gene has CDR1 SGDLS and CDR2 YYNGEE. The junction had 9 bases not matched to a gene; V was cut back by 3 bases and J by 5 bases. This CDR3 contains 15 residues. The CDR3 region is CASSAYAGGTYGYTF. The DNA for the CDR3 is TGTGCCAGCAGCGCCTATGCAGGGGGCACTTATGGCTACACCTTC.

The chain recombines TRBV6-5 with TRBJ1-3, with 7 nucleotides matching TRBD1. The CDR3 totals 15 residues. Trimming took 5 bases from V and 0 from J; bases not matched to a gene: 4. Germline V gene data show CDR1 as MNHEY and CDR2 as SVGAGI. In nucleotides, the CDR3 is TGTGCCAGCAGTCTACAGGGGTTCTCTGGAAACACCATATATTTT. Its protein product is CASSLQGFSGNTIYF.